The rows below give T cell receptor beta chains drawn from one sample of a study of T cell responses to AZD1222 COVID-19 vaccine. Method: immunoSEQ multiplex PCR; TCRdb's copy keeps in-frame clones and lacks some. Of tens of thousands of clones listed, about 88% are singletons. The input for sequencing was peripheral blood, taken on day 0 of AZD1222 vaccination. The receptors derive from an adult in good health. The CDR3 runs from the conserved cysteine through the conserved F or W. Each record gives: V gene, J gene, clone size, D gene, CDR3 protein, CDR3 DNA. A D gene is named only where the DNA matches it firmly. Expanded clones are given a class, and other clones once, few, many or no size at all.

>TRBV21-1|TRBJ1-2|.|.
CASSWSDRYYGYTF
TGTGCCAGCAGCTGGTCGGACCGCTACTATGGCTACACCTTC
>TRBV30|TRBJ1-1|.|.
CAWSPRRNTEAFF
TGTGCCTGGAGCCCGAGGCGGAACACTGAAGCTTTCTTT
>TRBV27|TRBJ1-2|.|.
CASSLAANYGYTF
TGTGCCAGCAGTTTAGCGGCCAACTATGGCTACACCTTC
>TRBV11-3|TRBJ2-1|.|TRBD1
CASSLDLGTGYNEQFF
TGTGCCAGCAGCTTAGATCTCGGGACAGGTTACAATGAGCAGTTCTTC
>TRBV7-2|TRBJ1-1|.|.
CASSLSTEAFF
TGTGCCAGCAGCTTATCCACTGAAGCTTTCTTT
>TRBV24-1|TRBJ1-2|.|.
CATSDLSGSNYGYTF
TGTGCCACCAGTGATTTGTCAGGGAGTAACTATGGCTACACCTTC
>TRBV7-3|TRBJ2-3|.|TRBD2
CASSFGTSGSADTQYF
TGTGCCAGCAGCTTTGGGACTAGCGGGAGCGCAGATACGCAGTATTTT
>TRBV12-3/TRBV12-4|TRBJ1-1|few|.
CASSLGPNTEAFF
TGTGCCAGCAGTTTAGGCCCGAACACTGAAGCTTTCTTT
>TRBV7-2|TRBJ1-5|.|.
CASSYDRDQPQHF
TGTGCCAGCAGCTACGATAGAGATCAGCCCCAGCATTTT
>TRBV5-1|TRBJ1-1|.|.
CASSPLRVSDTEAFF
TGCGCCAGCAGCCCTTTAAGAGTTTCGGACACTGAAGCTTTCTTT
>TRBV12-3/TRBV12-4|TRBJ1-6|few|.
CASSPGGSPLHF
TGTGCCAGCAGTCCCGGCGGTTCACCCCTCCACTTT
>TRBV6-4|TRBJ2-6|.|.
CASSDGPEIGANVLTF
TGTGCCAGCAGTGACGGACCTGAAATTGGGGCCAACGTCCTGACTTTC
>TRBV9|TRBJ1-2|once|TRBD1
CASRDRGAYGYTF
TGTGCCAGCAGAGACAGGGGAGCCTATGGCTACACCTTC
>TRBV4-1|TRBJ1-4|.|.
CASSQEGGWDEKLFF
TGCGCCAGCAGCCAAGAGGGGGGTTGGGATGAAAAACTGTTTTTT
>TRBV30|TRBJ1-4|.|.
CAWRDYLYATNEKLFF
TGTGCCTGGAGGGACTATCTCTATGCAACTAATGAAAAACTGTTTTTT
>TRBV7-9|TRBJ1-3|.|.
CASSLGRDTIYF
TGTGCCAGCAGCTTAGGAAGGGACACCATATATTTT
>TRBV7-8|TRBJ2-5|.|.
CASSLVETQYF
TGTGCCAGCAGCTTAGTAGAGACCCAGTACTTC
>TRBV2|TRBJ1-6|.|.
CATTGSVSPLHF
TGTGCCACCACGGGAAGTGTTTCACCCCTCCACTTT
>TRBV7-3|TRBJ2-5|.|.
CASSLGQGETQYF
TGTGCCAGCAGCTTAGGCCAGGGTGAGACCCAGTACTTC
>TRBV27|TRBJ2-5|.|.
CASSFFAGPQETQYF
TGTGCCAGCAGTTTCTTCGCGGGACCCCAAGAGACCCAGTACTTC
>TRBV30|TRBJ1-4|.|.
CAWSLGHSNEKLFF
TGTGCCTGGTCTCTGGGACATAGTAATGAAAAACTGTTTTTT
>TRBV16|TRBJ1-1|once|.
CASSQSGGNTEAFF
TGTGCCAGCAGCCAATCTGGGGGGAACACTGAAGCTTTCTTT
>TRBV9|TRBJ1-2|few|.
CASSVGLKSNYGYTF
TGTGCCAGCAGCGTAGGCCTGAAATCTAACTATGGCTACACCTTC
>TRBV14|TRBJ2-7|.|.
CASSQDLAGYEQYF
TGTGCCAGCAGCCAAGACCTGGCGGGGTACGAGCAGTACTTC
>TRBV3-1/TRBV3-2|TRBJ2-7|.|.
CASSQQGRPYEQYF
TGTGCCAGCAGCCAACAGGGAAGACCCTACGAGCAGTACTTC
>TRBV7-9|TRBJ1-1|.|.
CASSLVRGNTEAFF
TGTGCCAGCAGCTTAGTTAGGGGGAACACTGAAGCTTTCTTT
>TRBV5-1|TRBJ1-1|few|.
CASSPTTDNTEAFF
TGCGCCAGCAGCCCGACGACAGATAACACTGAAGCTTTCTTT
>TRBV11-3|TRBJ1-1|.|.
CASSWDTEAFF
TGTGCCAGCAGCTGGGACACTGAAGCTTTCTTT
>TRBV4-2|TRBJ1-5|.|.
CASSQDRIGAIQPQHF
TGTGCCAGCAGCCAAGATAGAATTGGGGCCATTCAGCCCCAGCATTTT
>TRBV9|TRBJ2-1|.|.
CASSYSDAPFNEQFF
TGTGCCAGCAGCTATAGCGATGCCCCCTTCAATGAGCAGTTCTTC
>TRBV5-6|TRBJ2-2|.|.
CASSTTLTGELFF
TGTGCCAGCAGCACAACACTCACCGGGGAGCTGTTTTTT
>TRBV7-9|TRBJ2-1|few|TRBD2
CASSLGTSGGREQFF
TGTGCCAGCAGCTTAGGGACTAGCGGGGGGCGTGAGCAGTTCTTC
>TRBV30|TRBJ1-2|.|.
CAWGGGEVRNYGYTF
TGTGCCTGGGGGGGCGGGGAAGTTAGGAACTATGGCTACACCTTC
>TRBV12-3/TRBV12-4|TRBJ1-2|.|.
CASSLKGVDGYTF
TGTGCCAGCAGTTTAAAGGGTGTGGATGGCTACACCTTC
>TRBV5-4|TRBJ2-5|.|TRBD2
CASSRPGTSEQETQYF
TGTGCCAGCAGCCGGCCGGGGACTAGCGAACAAGAGACCCAGTACTTC
>TRBV6-5|TRBJ1-6|.|.
CASRGLTYNSPLHF
TGTGCCAGCAGAGGGTTAACCTATAATTCACCCCTCCACTTT
>TRBV7-2|TRBJ2-5|.|.
CASSLGLGRQETQYF
TGTGCCAGCAGCTTAGGTCTTGGGAGGCAAGAGACCCAGTACTTC